The subject of this entry is one TCR beta chain. The antigen remains unidentified. Assay: immunoSEQ multiplex PCR; the TCRdb copy retains only in-frame clones and omits some. The repertoire holds 43,000 or so clones, about 90% seen once, with less than 35% in the top ten. This sample is drawn from a study of OX40 agonist ivuxolimab in advanced cancers. Study-wide context: Patients receiving dose escalation had hepatocellular carcinoma, melanoma, renal cell or head and neck cancer.

Sampled blood was obtained at baseline, cycle 4 day 1, and cycle 7 day 1. V trimming: 4 bases; J trimming: 1 base; junction bases outside the gene matches: 7. CDR3 length equals 16 residues. Germline values: CDR1 MDHEN, CDR2 SYDVKM. Study outcomes and limitations: The authors did not determine the antigen specificity of the expanded peripheral T cells.

J is TRBJ2-3 and V is TRBV28; 8 bases match TRBD1. This clonotype was sampled from an adult with an advanced solid tumor such as melanoma, head and neck, liver or kidney cancer. Specimen: CD4+ or CD8+ T cells sorted from blood, collected in a trial of the OX40 agonist ivuxolimab. CDR3 nucleotides: TGTGCCAGCAGTTCCGAACCGGGACAGGGCACAGATACGCAGTATTTT. It codes for CASSSEPGQGTDTQYF.